The present entry profiles one TCR beta chain with its context. Here immunoSEQ multiplex PCR was the method, and the copy in TCRdb shows in-frame clones only, minus some. The sample gives about 80,000 clones, 80% to 85% of which show up once; around 0.5% is in the top ten. This record belongs to a study of T cell clones after liver transplantation. With V trimmed by 7 bases and J by 4 bases, 8 bases remained unmatched. This CDR3 is 16 amino acids long. The V gene's germline CDR1 is MNHNY and CDR2 SVGAGI (reference sequence). This material consisted of CD4+ T cells from blood, taken 46 months after liver transplant. The sequence was collected from a human patient who received a liver transplant. Some T cells may be transferred from the graft donor. V is TRBV6-6 and J is TRBJ2-2, with TRBD1 identical over 11 bases. The CDR3 region is CASTSDRGLTTGELFF. The CDR3 DNA reads as TGTGCCAGCACTTCGGACAGGGGGCTAACCACCGGGGAGCTGTTTTTT.